This TCR beta chain was captured in a study of shared clonotypes between healthy human individuals. Study-wide points: Clonotypes which were not shared had lower generation probabilities than clonotypes that all four donors shared.

Sorted subsets were amplified in replicate PCRs using about 210 ng DNA, about 30,000 T cell genomes. TCRdb's table, derived via immunoSEQ multiplex PCR, lists solely in-frame clones and lacks some. The table records some 2,400,000 clones, almost 96% of them present only once. To note about this clone: Its matching antigen is unknown.

Germline V gene sequence: CDR1 SGHAT, CDR2 FQNNGV. CDR3 length equals 15 residues. V was clipped by 3 bases and J by 1 base, with 12 bases between them. This chain connects TRBV11-2 to TRBJ1-1; TRBD1 is a possible D gene (5 bases). The sequence came from a man between 18 and 29 years old in good health. The sequencing sample was made of naive CD4+ T cells sorted from blood. Subset in this sample: CD45RA+ positively selected. This CDR3 is CASSFTGRANTEAFF. For the CDR3, the DNA is TGTGCCAGCAGCTTTACGGGCAGGGCGAACACTGAAGCTTTCTTT.